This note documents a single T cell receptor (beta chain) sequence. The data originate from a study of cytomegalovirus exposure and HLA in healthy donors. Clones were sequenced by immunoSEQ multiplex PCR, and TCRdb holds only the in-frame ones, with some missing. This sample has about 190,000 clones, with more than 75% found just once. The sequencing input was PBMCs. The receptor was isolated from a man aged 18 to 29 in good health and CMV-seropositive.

CDR3 residues: CASSPGQTYGYTF. CDR3 coding DNA: TGTGCCAGCAGCCCGGGACAGACCTATGGCTACACCTTC. This chain joins TRBV5-6 and TRBJ1-2; TRBD1 matches 7 bases. Germline-derived CDR1 and CDR2 are SGHDT and YYEEEE. Trimming cost V 4 bases and J 4 bases; bases outside gene matches: 4. The CDR3 totals 13 residues.